One sample yielded the 20 T cell receptor beta chains listed below, sequenced in a study of OX40 agonist ivuxolimab in advanced cancers. The repertoire was sequenced with immunoSEQ multiplex PCR; TCRdb's copy has only in-frame clones and lacks some. This table has approximately 70,000 clones, roughly 89% appearing once. The material sequenced was CD4+ or CD8+ T cells sorted from blood, taken in a trial of the OX40 agonist ivuxolimab. Receptor source: an adult with an advanced solid tumor such as melanoma, head and neck, liver or kidney cancer.

A word on this clone: Given a much more abundant clone one base away, this may be a read error. The chain joins TRBV27 to TRBJ2-7; D may correspond to TRBD1 or TRBD2 (7 bases each). This CDR3 comprises 15 residues. The germline CDR1 and CDR2 sequences are MNHEY and SMNVEV (reference sequence). V was cut by 6 bases and J by 2 bases, with 17 bases left in between. Here the CDR3 DNA reads TGTGCCAGCAGGGGGGGCAGGGGGGGGACCTACGAGCAGTACTTC. This sequence encodes CASRGGRGGTYEQYF.

The table lists this clone with a few counts. The chain has TRBV2 and TRBJ2-1, with 16 bases matching TRBD2. CDR3 size: 13 residues. With V trimmed by 10 bases and J by 11 bases, 5 bases remained unmatched. In germline, CDR1 is SNHLY, CDR2 FYNNEI. The CDR3 DNA follows: TGTGCCATTGGGACTAGCGGGGGGGATAAGCAGTTCTTC. Translated, it gives CAIGTSGGDKQFF.

The genes are TRBV6-5 and TRBJ1-1, with D possibly TRBD1 on 5 matching bases. The CDR3 length is 12 residues. Germline values: CDR1 MNHEY, CDR2 SVGAGI. Trimming took 6 bases from V and 3 from J, leaving 8 bases between them. CDR3 in amino acids: CASRWGDTEAFF. The CDR3 bases are TGTGCCAGCAGGTGGGGGGACACTGAAGCTTTCTTT.

V and J are TRBV19 and TRBJ1-4; the D gene is possibly TRBD1 (6 bases). The CDR3 extends over 14 amino acids. CDR1 is LNHDA, CDR2 SQIVND, per germline (reference sequence). Trimming left V 3 bases short and J 8 bases short, with 13 bases between. The DNA of the CDR3 is TGTGCCAGTAGTATCTCCCAGGGGCCGGAAAAACTGTTTTTT. Residues: CASSISQGPEKLFF.

This clone was seen only once. The chain employs TRBV25-1 and TRBJ2-2, with 7 positions matching TRBD1. This CDR3 has 15 residues. Losses at the gene ends were 1 base for V and 6 bases for J; bases not matched to a gene: 5. Germline-derived CDR1 and CDR2 are MGHDK and SYGVNS. The CDR3 DNA reads TGTGCCAGCAGTGAATTCCAGGGGGTGCCCGGGGAGCTGTTTTTT. It is translated as CASSEFQGVPGELFF.

The count of this clone is one. The chain recombines TRBV6-1 with TRBJ1-3; D not certain. CDR3 length: 14 residues. Germline V gene sequence: CDR1 MNHNS, CDR2 SASEGT. V was shortened by 6 bases and J by 3 bases, with 12 bases between the two germline ends. DNA of the CDR3: TGTGCCAGCAGGAGGGCGGGGAATGGAAACACCATATATTTT. It encodes CASRRAGNGNTIYF.

The rearrangement links TRBV5-1 to TRBJ1-4, with a weak D call TRBD1 (5 bases). V was pared by 3 bases and J by 3 bases, with 15 bases between. The CDR3 is 16 amino acids. Germline assignment: CDR1 SGHRS and CDR2 YFSETQ. CDR3 in amino acids: CASSSVVGGPNEKLFF. The CDR3 nucleotides are TGCGCCAGCAGCTCGGTCGTGGGGGGACCTAATGAAAAACTGTTTTTT.

This chain links TRBV4-2 with TRBJ1-2; D gene uncertain. With 4 bases removed from V and 6 bases from J, the gap between germline ends came to 15 bases. The CDR3 sequence is 14 residues long. CDR1 LGHNA and CDR2 YNFKEQ come from the germline V gene. The CDR3 is CASSLQPHGDGYTF. Written as DNA, the CDR3 is TGTGCCAGCAGCCTTCAGCCCCATGGCGATGGCTACACCTTC.

The sample holds one count of this clone. The CDR3 DNA follows: TGTGCCAGCAGCCCCCGACTAGCGGTTAGCTCCTACGAGCAGTACTTC. This encodes CASSPRLAVSSYEQYF. The chain carries TRBV7-2 and TRBJ2-7, with 9 bases lining up with TRBD2. Per germline, CDR1 SGHTA and CDR2 FQGNSA. The trim removed 5 bases at V and 0 bases at J, leaving 8 bases unmatched. This CDR3 comprises 16 residues.

The V gene is TRBV6-1, the J gene TRBJ2-7; D gene uncertain. The CDR3 runs 13 residues. Per the germline V gene, CDR1 is MNHNS and CDR2 is SASEGT. Between the trimmed V and J ends, which lost 10 bases and 4 bases, there was a span of 17 bases. CDR3 sequence reads: CATQDAPLYEQYF. CDR3 coding DNA: TGTGCCACCCAAGACGCCCCCCTGTACGAGCAGTACTTC.

This chain uses TRBV7-9 with TRBJ2-1; D not resolved. CDR3 length equals 13 residues. Trimming took off 5 bases at V and 5 bases at J, with 10 bases between the two ends. CDR1 SEHNR and CDR2 FQNEAQ come from the germline V gene (reference sequence). The CDR3 region is CASSITEDNEQFF. In DNA, the CDR3 is TGTGCCAGCAGCATCACAGAGGACAATGAGCAGTTCTTC.

The chain uses TRBV5-1 and TRBJ2-7; the D gene is possibly TRBD1 (6 bases). CDR3 length equals 15 residues. The V end lost 0 bases, the J end lost 2 bases, and 12 bases lay between the germline ends. Per the germline V gene, CDR1 is SGHRS and CDR2 is YFSETQ. The CDR3 reads CASSLVAGATYEQYF. For the CDR3, the DNA is TGCGCCAGCAGCTTGGTAGCAGGGGCCACCTACGAGCAGTACTTC.

This clone occurred once. This chain links TRBV6-6 with TRBJ2-5, with D uncertain. The ends were cut back, 7 bases at V and 5 bases at J, with 8 bases in the middle. Per the germline V gene, CDR1 is MNHNY and CDR2 is SVGAGI (reference sequence). This CDR3 contains 11 residues. Here the CDR3 DNA reads TGTGCCAGCACCGCGAAGGAGACCCAGTACTTC. Residues: CASTAKETQYF.

This chain uses TRBV7-2 with TRBJ2-5, with a tentative D call TRBD2 (7 bases). Trimming removed 4 bases from V and 1 base from J, with 13 bases in between. CDR1 SGHTA and CDR2 FQGNSA come from the germline V gene. This CDR3 comprises 15 residues. The CDR3 DNA sequence: TGTGCCAGCAGCTCCGGGGGGCGTAGCCAAGAGACCCAGTACTTC. Translation: CASSSGGRSQETQYF.

V gene TRBV28 combines with J gene TRBJ1-2; 9 nucleotides line up with TRBD1. With V trimmed by 5 bases and J by 4 bases, 5 bases remained unmatched. Germline V CDR1 and CDR2: MDHEN, SYDVKM. This CDR3 is 14 amino acids long. Written as DNA, the CDR3 is TGTGCCAGCAGTCCCGGGACAGGGCCCTATGGCTACACCTTC. Translation: CASSPGTGPYGYTF.

V and J are TRBV28 and TRBJ1-5; a possible D gene is TRBD1 (6 bases). Germline V gene sequence: CDR1 MDHEN, CDR2 SYDVKM. The CDR3 covers 14 residues. V was clipped by 6 bases and J by 9 bases, with 18 bases between them. The chain's CDR3 is CASRWGALQAPQHF. CDR3 bases: TGTGCCAGCAGGTGGGGGGCTCTACAGGCGCCCCAGCATTTT.

The V call is TRBV5-1, the J call TRBJ2-3; D is possibly TRBD2 (6 bases). This CDR3 is built from 14 residues. Trimming pared 0 bases from V and 4 bases from J, leaving 9 bases between. CDR1 SGHRS and CDR2 YFSETQ come from the germline V gene. The CDR3 DNA follows: TGCGCCAGCAGCTTGGACGGGGGTTCAGATACGCAGTATTTT. It codes for CASSLDGGSDTQYF.

In its sample, this clone was seen a few times. The sample carries other DNA sequences with the same CDR3. The chain joins TRBV7-9 to TRBJ1-5; no firm D call. The CDR3 has 13 amino acids. The germline gives CDR1 SEHNR, CDR2 FQNEAQ (reference sequence). V lost 1 base and J lost 1, with 2 bases in between. The CDR3 nucleotides read TGTGCCAGCAGCTTAGAGAGCAATCAGCCCCAGCATTTT. Amino acids: CASSLESNQPQHF.

V is TRBV30 and J is TRBJ1-3; D not certain. There are 15 residues in the CDR3. V lost 3 bases and J 1 base, leaving 13 bases between the germline ends. The germline CDR1 and CDR2 sequences are GTSNPN and SVGIG (reference sequence). CDR3 region: CAWSRLQASGNTIYF. CDR3 DNA sequence: TGTGCCTGGAGCCGACTTCAGGCTTCTGGAAACACCATATATTTT.

The V gene is TRBV4-2, the J gene TRBJ1-2; the D gene is possibly TRBD1 (6 bases). The CDR3 is made up of 15 amino acids. The V gene lost 4 bases and the J gene lost 3 bases, with 15 bases spanning the gap. Germline V CDR1 and CDR2: LGHNA, YNFKEQ. DNA of the CDR3: TGTGCCAGCAGCCCTGAGAGGGGGTCGGACTATGGCTACACCTTC. Protein sequence: CASSPERGSDYGYTF.